This T cell receptor (beta chain) was sequenced during a study of cytomegalovirus exposure and HLA in healthy donors. V was clipped by 2 bases and J by 1 base, with 9 bases between them. The CDR3 covers 15 residues. Germline V lookup: CDR1 MNHEY, CDR2 SVGAGI. PCR employed 60 Vbeta and 13 Jbeta primers. In the original analysis: An analysis that came later counted 70 million to 100 million unique TCR beta chains, some 11 million shared. This table comes from immunoSEQ multiplex PCR, and its TCRdb copy is limited to in-frame clones, with some not included. Clonal size and the V and J genes are those of that table, whereas D and trimming came from the DNA. The sample includes 150,000 to 200,000 clones, roughly three quarters of them seen just once. Study-level findings and limits: In a later analysis, common viral pathogens appeared linked to several of the most significant clusters.

In regard to this clone: Its target is unknown.

This clonotype was sampled from a woman aged 50 to 65 in good health and CMV-seropositive. Sequencing used PBMCs. V and J are TRBV6-5 and TRBJ1-3, with D hard to call. The CDR3 bases are TGTGCCAGCAGTTACGGGCAGAGTTCTGGAAACACCATATATTTT. This gives the protein CASSYGQSSGNTIYF.